In this sample, the clone carrying this T cell receptor beta chain turned up many times. The sample comes from a study of T-cell reconstitution after alpha-beta-depleted transplantation in children. Preparation of the TCRbeta library involved a method that used unique molecular identifiers. TCRdb re-derived calls from the PCR reads in MiXCR, one entry per CDR3 protein. This table has around 600,000 distinct CDR3 sequences, approximately 15% appearing once. V lost 0 bases and J 0 bases, leaving 4 bases between the germline ends. This CDR3 region has 14 residues. Germline loops: CDR1 SGDLS, CDR2 YYNGEE.

The chain recombines TRBV9 with TRBJ1-3, with D unclear. This TCR came from a human donor who donated a stem cell graft to a child with acute myeloid leukemia. The specimen was PBMCs from the stem cell graft donor, collected from the stem cell graft. Written as DNA, the CDR3 is TGTGCCAGCAGCGTAGGAGTCTCTGGAAACACCATATATTTT. This encodes CASSVGVSGNTIYF.